A selection of T cell receptor beta chains follows, all from one sample in a study of cytomegalovirus exposure and HLA in healthy donors. The assay was immunoSEQ multiplex PCR, and TCRdb's table has in-frame clones only and misses some. The data contain some 150,000 clones, approximately 68% of them seen just once; the ten biggest clones take up less than 2.5%. Sequencing was performed on PBMCs. Receptors were obtained from a man aged 40-49 years in good health and CMV-seronegative. Both conserved end residues are trimmed from each CDR3. Fields, in order: V gene, clone size, CDR3 protein. Some rows mark clone size as missing; the rest say once, few, many or name a class of expanded clone.

TRBV10-3	few	AISSTGTGGFQETQY
TRBV28	NA	ASRGDSPNYGYT
TRBV6-1	NA	ASSEASRVLGYT
TRBV6-5	NA	ASSYSRPGNTGELF
TRBV10-3	NA	AISGYGGDYNEQF
TRBV5-1	NA	ASSLSGDSSYEQY
TRBV9	NA	ASSGTGVTEAF
TRBV5-1	NA	ASRSDRADNEQF
TRBV6-6	NA	ASRAQGGIYNEQF
TRBV5-6	NA	ASSLGLARETQY
TRBV6-6	few	ASSRDRYNQPQH
TRBV5-4	NA	ASSLRQGSNQPQH
TRBV4-1	NA	ASSQVLGGGGGNTIY
TRBV5-4	once	ASSWTPNTGELF
TRBV28	NA	ASSSWTGADQPQH
TRBV27	NA	ASSLSHGTGANYGYT
TRBV10-2	NA	ASSERSSGSYEQY
TRBV7-9	few	ASSLIGDGNTEAF
TRBV6-5	NA	ASSYSRREQY
TRBV5-4	NA	ASRINLAGGTGELF
TRBV5-1	NA	ASKGGQLRMNTEAF
TRBV5-4	NA	ASSSTGQPPETQY
TRBV19	NA	ASCNQNTEAF
TRBV28	NA	ASSSDREAGGYT
TRBV9	NA	ASSHSKHRLAGGQSYNEQF
TRBV2	once	ASTRDSRFEKLF
TRBV29-1	NA	SVADEQF
TRBV2	NA	ASGPRKSQPQH
TRBV6-5	NA	ASSYWPGLSEAF
TRBV4-2	NA	ASSQDPRQNTEAF
TRBV9	NA	ASSVGGSTNEKLF
TRBV5-1	few	ASSLMASGGDGF
TRBV7-2	NA	ASSSGQFYEQY